Below are 13 T cell receptor beta chains sequenced from a single sample in a study of CD4 T cells in relation to SARS-CoV-2 and coronaviruses. Sequencing used immunoSEQ multiplex PCR; TCRdb keeps in-frame clones, though not all of them. Of tens of thousands of clones in the sample, over 75% were seen once. Their specific antigens are unknown. The specimen was memory CD4+ T cells from PBMCs, cultured in vitro. These receptor sequences come from an adult with COVID-19.

This clone has just a few counts. The chain recombines TRBV7-2 with TRBJ2-7; 7 positions agree with TRBD2. Germline V gene lookup returns CDR1 SGHTA and CDR2 FQGNSA. V lost 7 bases and J lost 6; bases outside the gene matches: 15. This CDR3 spans 15 amino acids. In nucleotides, the CDR3 is TGTGCCAGCACGGGCGGGGGAGCCCGACCCCCCGAGCAGTACTTC. This translates into CASTGGGARPPEQYF.

This clone is a singleton in its sample. The chain couples TRBV10-3 to TRBJ1-2, with D unclear. The V and J ends lost 11 bases and 4 bases respectively, with 23 bases between them. The CDR3 has 15 residues. Germline V gene lookup returns CDR1 ENHRY and CDR2 SYGVKD. The CDR3 spells CAAAEFYYNRYGYTF. CDR3 DNA sequence: TGTGCCGCTGCCGAGTTCTACTACAACCGCTATGGCTACACCTTC.

J is TRBJ1-5 and V is TRBV5-1, with D tentatively TRBD1 (5 bases). CDR1 and CDR2 (germline): SGHRS, YFSETQ. This CDR3 contains 14 residues. Trimming took 2 bases from V and 3 from J, leaving 9 bases between them. The CDR3 nucleotides are TGCGCCAGCAGCTTAGACAGTGTCAATCAGCCCCAGCATTTT. It encodes CASSLDSVNQPQHF.

This clone was counted a single time. This chain links TRBV4-1 with TRBJ2-5; TRBD2 matches 10 bases. The CDR3 has 16 amino acids. The ends lost 1 base at V and 0 bases at J; junction bases unmatched: 2. Germline CDR1 and CDR2: MGHRA and YSYEKL. The CDR3 loop reads CASSQVSGRYQETQYF. The CDR3 nucleotides read TGCGCCAGCAGCCAAGTTAGCGGGAGGTACCAAGAGACCCAGTACTTC.

The genes are TRBV9 and TRBJ2-3; D is possibly TRBD2 (5 bases). Trimming left V 2 bases short and J 5 bases short, with 9 bases between. Germline CDR1 reads SGDLS; CDR2 reads YYNGEE. The CDR3 extends over 13 amino acids. In DNA, the CDR3 is TGTGCCAGCAGCGTCGGGGTACGAGATACGCAGTATTTT. Translation: CASSVGVRDTQYF.

The chain joins TRBV9 to TRBJ1-5, with a possible D match to TRBD1 (5 bases). CDR1 is SGDLS, CDR2 YYNGEE, per germline. Trimming took 0 bases from V and 0 from J, leaving 7 bases between them. The CDR3 consists of 15 residues. This chain's CDR3 is CASSVEGNSNQPQHF. In DNA form, the CDR3 reads TGTGCCAGCAGCGTAGAGGGGAATAGCAATCAGCCCCAGCATTTT. Full variable domain (outside the CDR3, taken from reference TRBV9 and TRBJ1-5): DSGVTQTPKHLITATGQRVTLRCSPRSGDLSVYWYQQSLDQGLQFLIQYYNGEERAKGNILERFSAQQFPDLHSELNLSSLELGDSALYFCASSVEGNSNQPQHFGDGTRLSIL.

The rearrangement uses TRBV5-1 and TRBJ1-2, with 10 bases aligning to TRBD1. Germline CDR1 reads SGHRS; CDR2 reads YFSETQ. CDR3 length equals 14 residues. The ends lost 4 bases at V and 2 bases at J; junction bases unmatched: 2. In nucleotides, the CDR3 is TGCGCCAGCAGCCCGGGACAGGGGAACTATGGCTACACCTTC. Residues: CASSPGQGNYGYTF. The full variable domain, with the rest looked up from reference TRBV5-1 and TRBJ1-2, is KAGVTQTPRYLIKTRGQQVTLSCSPISGHRSVSWYQQTPGQGLQFLFEYFSETQRNKGNFPGRFSGRQFSNSRSEMNVSTLELGDSALYLCASSPGQGNYGYTFGSGTRLTVV.

The V gene is TRBV11-1, the J gene TRBJ2-7; 7 positions agree with TRBD1. V trimming: 2 bases; J trimming: 2 bases; junction bases outside the gene matches: 3. The CDR3 has 14 amino acids. Germline CDR1 and CDR2: SGHAT and FQDESV (reference sequence). The CDR3 loop is CASSLLDRTYEQYF. The DNA of the CDR3 is TGTGCCAGCAGCTTATTGGACAGGACCTACGAGCAGTACTTC.

The rearrangement links TRBV7-9 to TRBJ2-6, with D possibly matching TRBD1 (5 bases). The CDR3 totals 17 residues. The V gene lost 7 bases and the J gene lost 5 bases, with 21 bases spanning the gap. Germline CDR1 and CDR2: SEHNR and FQNEAQ (reference sequence). CDR3 in DNA: TGTGCCAGCACGCAGGATAGGGGTAGCTTTTGGGCCAACGTCCTGACTTTC. Residues: CASTQDRGSFWANVLTF.

V and J are TRBV28 and TRBJ2-3; 7 nucleotides agree with TRBD2. Trimming at V came to 7 bases and at J to 5 bases, leaving 9 bases not matched to a gene. The CDR3 is made up of 14 amino acids. CDR1 MDHEN and CDR2 SYDVKM come from the germline V gene. This chain's CDR3 is CASTSGGSLDTQYF. CDR3 nucleotide sequence: TGTGCCAGCACATCCGGCGGGAGCTTAGATACGCAGTATTTT. The full variable domain, its missing parts supplied by reference TRBV28 and TRBJ2-3, is DVKVTQSSRYLVKRTGEKVFLECVQDMDHENMFWYRQDPGLGLRLIYFSYDVKMKEKGDIPEGYSVSREKKERFSLILESASTNQTSMYLCASTSGGSLDTQYFGPGTRLTVL.

V gene TRBV30 combines with J gene TRBJ2-1, with D unclear. CDR3 length equals 11 residues. V lost 2 bases and J 8 bases, leaving 7 bases between the germline ends. Germline-derived CDR1 and CDR2 are GTSNPN and SVGIG (reference sequence). CDR3 DNA: TGTGCCTGGAGTTCTTTGGATGAGCAGTTCTTC. Protein product: CAWSSLDEQFF. Full variable domain (rest looked up from reference TRBV30 and TRBJ2-1): SQTIHQWPATLVQPVGSPLSLECTVEGTSNPNLYWYRQAAGRGLQLLFYSVGIGQISSEVPQNLSASRPQDRQFILSSKKLLLSDSGFYLCAWSSLDEQFFGPGTRLTVL.

The chain links TRBV24-1 to TRBJ2-7; 10 bases line up with TRBD2. This CDR3 has 14 residues. Looked up from germline, CDR1 is KGHDR and CDR2 is SFDVKD. Unmatched junction bases numbered 0, after V lost 3 bases and J lost 2 bases. CDR3: CATSDGTSAYEQYF. CDR3 DNA sequence: TGTGCCACCAGTGATGGGACTAGCGCCTACGAGCAGTACTTC.

This clone was counted a single time. V is TRBV5-1 and J is TRBJ2-2; weak D call: TRBD2 (6 bases). Germline V CDR1 and CDR2: SGHRS, YFSETQ. The CDR3 runs 16 residues. V was shortened by 1 base and J by 0 bases, with 10 bases between the two germline ends. The CDR3 nucleotides read TGCGCCAGCAGCTTGTCCGGGACTTCGAACACCGGGGAGCTGTTTTTT. Its translation is CASSLSGTSNTGELFF. Based on the CDR3 plus reference TRBV5-1 and TRBJ2-2, the full variable domain is KAGVTQTPRYLIKTRGQQVTLSCSPISGHRSVSWYQQTPGQGLQFLFEYFSETQRNKGNFPGRFSGRQFSNSRSEMNVSTLELGDSALYLCASSLSGTSNTGELFFGEGSRLTVL.